This passage covers 30 T cell receptor beta chains from one sample sequenced in a study of cytomegalovirus exposure and HLA in healthy donors. Sequenced by immunoSEQ multiplex PCR; TCRdb stores in-frame clones only, minus some. The sample consists of around 86,000 clones, 85% to 95% of them appearing once. Sequenced material: PBMCs. The receptors were sampled from a woman aged 30 to 39 in good health and CMV-seropositive.

V usage is TRBV28 and J usage is TRBJ1-2; weak D call: TRBD1 (6 bases). Trimming cost V 2 bases and J 4 bases, with 11 bases left between them. The CDR3 is 14 residues long. Germline V CDR1 and CDR2: MDHEN, SYDVKM. The CDR3 here is CASSLGADSYGYTF. The CDR3 nucleotides read TGTGCCAGCAGTTTAGGGGCGGACAGCTATGGCTACACCTTC.

J is TRBJ1-3 and V is TRBV11-1, with a weak D call TRBD1 (5 bases). The CDR3 covers 15 residues. Trimming took off 5 bases at V and 2 bases at J, with 13 bases between the two ends. Germline V gene sequence: CDR1 SGHAT, CDR2 FQDESV (reference sequence). The CDR3 coding sequence is TGTGCCAGCAGCGCCCGCGGAGGGGCTGGAAACACCATATATTTT. This codes for CASSARGGAGNTIYF.

The chain employs TRBV6-5 and TRBJ1-1; a weak D match, TRBD1 (6 bases). V was clipped by 7 bases and J by 6 bases, with 18 bases between them. This CDR3 has 14 residues. Germline V gene lookup returns CDR1 MNHEY and CDR2 SVGAGI. The CDR3 DNA reads as TGTGCCAGCATTCCCCCGGGAGGGGGTCCTGAAGCTTTCTTT. Its translation is CASIPPGGGPEAFF.

As for this clone: This sample also contains other DNA sequences that code for the same CDR3. The rearrangement uses TRBV27 and TRBJ2-7; 10 nucleotides agree with TRBD1. J was trimmed by 4 bases and V by 6 bases; bases with no gene match: 3. Germline CDR1 reads MNHEY; CDR2 reads SMNVEV (reference sequence). The CDR3 length is 13 residues. In DNA form, the CDR3 reads TGTGCCAGCAGCCGGGGACAGGGGTACGAGCAGTACTTC. Its translation: CASSRGQGYEQYF.

This chain links TRBV13 with TRBJ2-5, with 7 bases matching TRBD1. The CDR3 extends over 14 amino acids. Germline-derived CDR1 and CDR2 are PRHDT and FYEKMQ (reference sequence). The trim removed 5 bases at V and 1 base at J, leaving 4 bases unmatched. The CDR3 region is CASSLGQPQETQYF. The CDR3 nucleotides are TGTGCCAGCAGCCTGGGACAGCCCCAAGAGACCCAGTACTTC.

The chain carries TRBV7-6 and TRBJ2-1; TRBD2 matches 12 bases. V lost 5 bases to trimming and J lost 9 bases; unmatched junction nucleotides: 8. This CDR3 comprises 15 residues. From germline, CDR1 is SGHVS and CDR2 FNYEAQ. CDR3 amino acids: CASSPLAGGSPEQFF. For the CDR3, the DNA is TGTGCCAGCAGCCCACTAGCGGGAGGTTCACCTGAGCAGTTCTTC.

The rearrangement uses TRBV6-5 and TRBJ2-7; 7 bases are shared with TRBD2. Germline-derived CDR1 and CDR2 are MNHEY and SVGAGI. CDR3 length: 11 residues. J was trimmed by 9 bases and V by 10 bases; bases with no gene match: 9. The CDR3 region has the DNA TGTGCCACCGGGGGGTTTATATGGCAGTACTTC. Translating gives CATGGFIWQYF.

The genes are TRBV5-1 and TRBJ2-1; 7 bases are a match to TRBD1. In germline, CDR1 is SGHRS, CDR2 YFSETQ. With 4 bases clipped from V and 4 bases from J, the junction kept 5 bases outside the gene matches. The CDR3 extends over 14 amino acids. The CDR3 loop is CASSVDREYNEQFF. In DNA form, the CDR3 reads TGCGCCAGCAGCGTAGACAGGGAATACAATGAGCAGTTCTTC.

V usage is TRBV15 and J usage is TRBJ2-7, with 8 bases aligning to TRBD1. Germline V gene data show CDR1 as LNHNV and CDR2 as YYDKDF (reference sequence). The CDR3 length is 14 residues. Unmatched junction bases numbered 3, after V lost 0 bases and J lost 5 bases. CDR3 nucleotide sequence: TGTGCCACCAGCAGAGATCGGACAGGGAACGAGCAGTACTTC. Amino acid sequence: CATSRDRTGNEQYF.

The chain employs TRBV7-8 and TRBJ2-7, with TRBD2 matching over 7 bases. Germline CDR1 reads SGHVS; CDR2 reads FQNEAQ. CDR3 length: 15 amino acids. Trimming took 4 bases from V and 1 from J; bases not matched to a gene: 7. CDR3 region: CASSSSTSWSYEQYF. CDR3 coding DNA: TGTGCCAGCAGCTCCTCGACTAGCTGGTCCTACGAGCAGTACTTC.

This sequence joins TRBV7-2 and TRBJ2-7; D perhaps matches TRBD2 (5 bases). The V end was cut by 3 bases, the J end by 1 base, with 7 bases between. Germline V gives CDR1 SGHTA, CDR2 FQGNSA. CDR3 length: 13 residues. CDR3 sequence: CASSFRGSYEQYF. Here the CDR3 DNA reads TGTGCCAGCAGCTTCCGGGGTTCCTACGAGCAGTACTTC.

The chain couples TRBV4-1 to TRBJ1-3, with a possible D match to TRBD1 (6 bases). CDR3 length equals 16 residues. From germline, CDR1 is MGHRA and CDR2 YSYEKL. The V end lost 0 bases, the J end lost 1 base, and 10 bases lay between the germline ends. The CDR3: CASSQDSRGSGNTIYF. Written as DNA, the CDR3 is TGCGCCAGCAGCCAAGATAGTAGGGGGTCTGGAAACACCATATATTTT.

This chain uses TRBV9 with TRBJ2-5; 7 bases are a match to TRBD1. V shed 2 bases and J 4 bases; nucleotides not matched to a gene: 5. Germline V gene data show CDR1 as SGDLS and CDR2 as YYNGEE. The CDR3 runs to 14 residues. The CDR3 bases are TGTGCCAGCAGCGTCGACAGGGCCGGAGAGACCCAGTACTTC. Residues: CASSVDRAGETQYF.

The rearrangement joins TRBV30 to TRBJ1-2; 8 bases match TRBD1. Germline CDR1 and CDR2: GTSNPN and SVGIG (reference sequence). The CDR3 runs to 13 residues. Trimming cost V 1 base and J 4 bases; bases outside gene matches: 2. CDR3 in DNA: TGTGCCTGGAGTGAGACAGGGGCCTATGGCTACACCTTC. It yields the protein CAWSETGAYGYTF.

The rearrangement links TRBV2 to TRBJ1-5; maybe TRBD1 (6 bases). Germline V gene sequence: CDR1 SNHLY, CDR2 FYNNEI. V was clipped by 9 bases and J by 5 bases, with 14 bases between them. This CDR3 spans 13 amino acids. This CDR3 reads CARGRAGDQPQHF. In nucleotides, the CDR3 is TGTGCCAGAGGGAGGGCAGGGGATCAGCCCCAGCATTTT.

V gene TRBV9 combines with J gene TRBJ2-5; the D gene is possibly TRBD2 (5 bases). The CDR3 extends over 16 amino acids. Trimming removed 0 bases from V and 1 base from J, with 13 bases in between. Germline CDR1 reads SGDLS; CDR2 reads YYNGEE. CDR3 sequence: CASSVGGSGIQETQYF. The CDR3 DNA is TGTGCCAGCAGCGTAGGGGGATCCGGGATCCAAGAGACCCAGTACTTC.

J is TRBJ2-7 and V is TRBV7-2; D may be TRBD2 (6 bases). In germline, CDR1 is SGHTA, CDR2 FQGNSA. V gave up 7 bases and J gave up 5 bases, with 12 bases separating them. The CDR3 covers 12 residues. CDR3 in amino acids: CASNKGGDEQYF. For the CDR3, the DNA is TGTGCCAGCAACAAAGGAGGGGACGAGCAGTACTTC.

The chain recombines TRBV7-2 with TRBJ2-1; 10 bases are shared with TRBD1. The length of the CDR3 is 15 residues. Germline V gene lookup returns CDR1 SGHTA and CDR2 FQGNSA. Unmatched junction bases numbered 9, after V lost 5 bases and J lost 8 bases. CDR3 amino acids: CASSPDRGRVHEQFF. The CDR3 DNA reads TGTGCCAGCAGCCCCGACAGGGGGCGAGTCCATGAGCAGTTCTTC. The full variable domain, rest sourced from reference TRBV7-2 and TRBJ2-1, is GAGVSQSPSNKVTEKGKDVELRCDPISGHTALYWYRQSLGQGLEFLIYFQGNSAPDKSGLPSDRFSAERTGGSVSTLTIQRTQQEDSAVYLCASSPDRGRVHEQFFGPGTRLTVL.

V gene TRBV10-3 combines with J gene TRBJ2-7, with D maybe TRBD1 (6 bases). Germline V CDR1 and CDR2: ENHRY, SYGVKD. Between the trimmed V and J ends, which lost 10 bases and 4 bases, there was a span of 23 bases. There are 15 residues in the CDR3. The CDR3 region has the DNA TGTGCCACAATAACCGGGACAAGGGATGTTTACGAGCAGTACTTC. This codes for CATITGTRDVYEQYF.

The chain has TRBV4-2 and TRBJ2-1; TRBD2 agrees at 15 bases. The CDR3 is made up of 21 amino acids. Germline assignment: CDR1 LGHNA and CDR2 YNFKEQ. Trimming at V came to 3 bases and at J to 0 bases, leaving 12 bases not matched to a gene. The CDR3 DNA reads as TGTGCCAGCAGCCACGTAATAGGGACTAGCGGGAGGTCCAGCTCCTACAATGAGCAGTTCTTC. Translation gives CASSHVIGTSGRSSSYNEQFF.

CDR3 amino acids: CASSLSATSYEQYF. In DNA, the CDR3 is TGTGCCAGCAGCTTATCTGCGACATCCTACGAGCAGTACTTC. The chain recombines TRBV11-1 with TRBJ2-7; D gene uncertain. The CDR3 spans 14 residues. Trimming removed 2 bases from V and 1 base from J, with 9 bases in between. Germline V gives CDR1 SGHAT, CDR2 FQDESV (reference sequence).

The chain couples TRBV4-3 to TRBJ2-1, with D unclear. This CDR3 is built from 13 residues. Germline V gene data show CDR1 as LGHNA and CDR2 as YSLEER. V was pared by 3 bases and J by 5 bases, with 8 bases between. The DNA for the CDR3 is TGCGCCAGCAGCCATCGGGTAGACAATGAGCAGTTCTTC. The encoded protein is CASSHRVDNEQFF.

The chain couples TRBV19 to TRBJ2-7, with D possibly matching TRBD2 (5 bases). CDR3 size: 13 residues. CDR1 is LNHDA and CDR2 is SQIVND in the germline V gene (reference sequence). V was cut by 6 bases and J by 1 base, with 10 bases left in between. CDR3 in amino acids: CASSPGYSYEQYF. CDR3 coding DNA: TGTGCCAGTAGCCCGGGGTATTCCTACGAGCAGTACTTC.

The chain employs TRBV7-2 and TRBJ2-1; 9 positions agree with TRBD2. The germline V gene has CDR1 SGHTA and CDR2 FQGNSA. The J segment lost 4 bases and the V segment lost 5 bases, leaving 12 bases of the junction unmatched. The CDR3 spans 17 residues. The CDR3 region has the DNA TGTGCCAGCAGCCCCCAAATTAGCGGGAGAATTTACAATGAGCAGTTCTTC. Translating gives CASSPQISGRIYNEQFF. Combining the CDR3 with reference TRBV7-2 and TRBJ2-1 gives the whole variable domain GAGVSQSPSNKVTEKGKDVELRCDPISGHTALYWYRQSLGQGLEFLIYFQGNSAPDKSGLPSDRFSAERTGGSVSTLTIQRTQQEDSAVYLCASSPQISGRIYNEQFFGPGTRLTVL.

This rearrangement joins TRBV6-5 to TRBJ1-1, with 8 nucleotides matching TRBD1. The CDR3 length is 14 residues. V was pared by 2 bases and J by 10 bases, with 9 bases of the junction left unmatched. CDR1 is MNHEY and CDR2 is SVGAGI in the germline V gene. The DNA of the CDR3 is TGTGCCAGCAGTTACAACCCGGACAGGGCCTCAGCTTTCTTT. It yields the protein CASSYNPDRASAFF.

This chain joins TRBV5-1 and TRBJ1-1; D is unresolved. Trimming removed 0 bases at V and 1 base at J, with 10 bases between. Germline V CDR1 and CDR2: SGHRS, YFSETQ. The CDR3 length is 15 residues. Written as DNA, the CDR3 is TGCGCCAGCAGCTTGGCCGTCGCAGGGAACACTGAAGCTTTCTTT. This translates into CASSLAVAGNTEAFF.

The CDR3 DNA sequence: TGTGCCAGCAGTTACTTGCCTCAGGGGGCAACTGAAGCTTTCTTT. Amino acid sequence: CASSYLPQGATEAFF. J is TRBJ1-1 and V is TRBV6-5, with 8 bases that match TRBD1. The junction had 6 bases not matched to a gene; V was cut back by 1 base and J by 5 bases. Germline CDR1 MNHEY, CDR2 SVGAGI. The CDR3 totals 15 residues.

The chain carries TRBV4-1 and TRBJ1-2; TRBD1 aligns across 10 bases. Germline V gene sequence: CDR1 MGHRA, CDR2 YSYEKL. The CDR3 is 15 residues long. V was clipped by 5 bases and J by 4 bases; unmatched bases: 7. The CDR3 loop is CASSSRQGASYGYTF. The CDR3 DNA is TGCGCCAGCAGCTCAAGACAGGGGGCTAGCTATGGCTACACCTTC.

This chain links TRBV27 with TRBJ2-4; possible D gene TRBD1, 6 bases. Germline CDR1 MNHEY, CDR2 SMNVEV (reference sequence). The CDR3 spans 14 residues. The V gene lost 9 bases and the J gene lost 3 bases, with 15 bases spanning the gap. Written as DNA, the CDR3 is TGTGCCAGTTGGGCGAGAGGGGGCAAAAACATTCAGTACTTC. The encoded protein is CASWARGGKNIQYF.

The gene calls are TRBV7-9 and TRBJ2-7; D gene unclear. Between the trimmed V and J ends, which lost 7 bases and 7 bases, there was a span of 14 bases. The CDR3 totals 12 residues. CDR1 and CDR2 (germline): SEHNR, FQNEAQ (reference sequence). This CDR3 reads CASTRGVFEQYF. The CDR3 bases are TGTGCCAGCACTCGAGGAGTCTTTGAGCAGTACTTC.